This T cell receptor beta chain was identified in a study of T-cell memory formation after mild COVID-19. This clonotype was counted at least ten times. The CDR3 consists of 15 residues. Per the germline V gene, CDR1 is SGHRS and CDR2 is YFSETQ. V shed 4 bases, J shed 2 bases, and the junction held 7 bases outside the gene matches. TCRdb itself ran the 5' RACE reads through MiXCR, one entry per CDR3 protein. Of 540,000 or so distinct CDR3 sequences listed, roughly 20% are singletons. The V and J genes are TRBV5-1 and TRBJ2-5; 8 nucleotides agree with TRBD1. This TCR was sampled from an adult woman who had mild COVID-19 (a few samples of this study predate the infection). Cell type and time point are not known. Specimen: PBMCs or a T cell subset sorted from them (not recorded which). CDR3: CASSPDRVGQETQYF. The CDR3 nucleotides read TGCGCCAGCAGCCCGGACAGGGTTGGGCAAGAGACCCAGTACTTC.